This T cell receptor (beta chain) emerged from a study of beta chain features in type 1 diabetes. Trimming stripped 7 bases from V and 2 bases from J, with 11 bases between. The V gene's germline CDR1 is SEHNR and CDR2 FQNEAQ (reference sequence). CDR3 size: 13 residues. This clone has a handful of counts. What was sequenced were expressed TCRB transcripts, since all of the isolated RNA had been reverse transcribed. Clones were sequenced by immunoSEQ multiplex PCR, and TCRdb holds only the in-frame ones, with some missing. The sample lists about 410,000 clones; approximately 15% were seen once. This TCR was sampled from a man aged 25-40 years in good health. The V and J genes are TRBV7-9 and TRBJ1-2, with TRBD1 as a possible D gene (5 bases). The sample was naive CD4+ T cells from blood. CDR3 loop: CASKRGTNYGYTF. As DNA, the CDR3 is TGTGCCAGCAAGCGGGGGACCAACTATGGCTACACCTTC.